Shown below are 10 T cell receptor beta chains from a single sample sequenced in a study of T-cell reconstitution after alpha-beta-depleted transplantation in children (dated by TCRdb to the mid-2010s). The treatment or condition tag for this specimen amounts to: allogeneic hematopoietic cell transplantation with graft depleted of TCRalphabeta T cells and CD19 B cells. Libraries were prepared through PCR. The sequencer listed for this sample is Illumina HiSeq 2500. Molecular barcoding was employed in the preparation of TCR libraries, with unique molecular identifiers being used to normalize TCRbeta repertoire quantification. TCRdb redid the processing of the public reads, applying fastp at Q25 and MiXCR, and retained in-frame beta chains. Rows matching on CDR3 protein sequence are summarized as one entry with the most common DNA and genes. Recorded for this sample are 200,000 or so distinct CDR3 sequences; approximately 8% of them occurred a single time. The biggest ten clones account for roughly a third of the sample.

Sequenced material: PBMCs, mostly from graft donor cells, taken 360 days after TCRalphabeta/CD19-depleted stem cell transplant. The receptors here all came from a male patient aged 2 to 10 who had a stem cell transplant for acute myeloid leukemia, so the T cells may come from the graft donor.

This clonotype was picked up a small number of times. The rearrangement links TRBV12-3 or TRBV12-4 to TRBJ2-7, with D uncertain. V was cut by 6 bases and J by 2 bases, with 8 bases left in between. The CDR3 is made up of 12 amino acids. CDR3 protein: CASRGAAYEQYF. CDR3 bases: TGTGCCAGCAGGGGTGCAGCCTACGAGCAGTACTTC.

The chain carries TRBV7-9 and TRBJ1-1, with a tentative D call TRBD1 (5 bases). Germline V gene lookup returns CDR1 SEHNR and CDR2 FQNEAQ (reference sequence). The germline V and J ends were trimmed by 1 base and 8 bases, with 14 bases remaining between them. CDR3 length: 14 residues. The CDR3 region has the DNA TGTGCCAGCAGCTTAGGGAAGGGACCGAAAGAAGCTTTCTTT. Translating it yields CASSLGKGPKEAFF.

This clonotype was observed at least ten times. This sequence joins TRBV12-3 or TRBV12-4 and TRBJ2-5; D ambiguous. There are 13 residues in the CDR3. Trimming left V 6 bases short and J 3 bases short, with 11 bases between. This CDR3 is CASRPRVKETQYF. CDR3 bases: TGTGCCAGCAGGCCTCGGGTGAAAGAGACCCAGTACTTC.

This clonotype was seen more than once but under ten times. The chain joins TRBV6-1 to TRBJ1-1; D uncertain. V gave up 5 bases and J gave up 5 bases, with 15 bases separating them. In germline, CDR1 is MNHNS, CDR2 SASEGT. This CDR3 contains 14 residues. The CDR3 nucleotides read TGTGCCAGCAGTAAAGTACCTGGCGAGACTGAAGCTTTCTTT. Residues: CASSKVPGETEAFF.

This clonotype occurred a few times. The chain couples TRBV3-1 to TRBJ2-1, with D possibly TRBD2 on 5 matching bases. Deletions cut 1 base from V and 4 bases from J, with 14 bases between. The CDR3 sequence is 16 residues long. Germline values: CDR1 LGHDT, CDR2 YNNKEL (reference sequence). CDR3 loop: CASSQGRDSAYNEQFF. CDR3 DNA sequence: TGTGCCAGCAGCCAAGGCCGGGATTCTGCGTACAATGAGCAGTTCTTC.

The J gene is TRBJ2-2, the V gene TRBV7-9; D gene ambiguous. Trimming took 3 bases from V and 4 from J, leaving 6 bases between them. Germline values: CDR1 SEHNR, CDR2 FQNEAQ (reference sequence). The CDR3 spans 13 residues. CDR3 protein: CASSFESTGELFF. The CDR3 region has the DNA TGTGCCAGCAGCTTCGAGAGCACCGGGGAGCTGTTTTTT.

This clonotype was counted ten times or more. The CDR3 DNA follows: TGCAGTGCTAGAGCGGGGGAGAAACTTGACAATGAGCAGTTCTTC. Its translation is CSARAGEKLDNEQFF. J is TRBJ2-1 and V is TRBV20-1, with a weak D call TRBD2 (6 bases). From germline, CDR1 is DFQATT and CDR2 SNEGSKA (reference sequence). The CDR3 is 15 amino acids. V was clipped by 1 base and J by 5 bases, with 15 bases between them.

J is TRBJ2-7 and V is TRBV5-5; possibly TRBD1 for D (6 bases). From germline, CDR1 is SGHKS and CDR2 YYEKEE (reference sequence). The CDR3 loop spans 13 amino acids. The germline V and J ends were trimmed by 3 bases and 6 bases, with 13 bases remaining between them. The CDR3 nucleotides are TGTGCCAGCAGCTCCACAGGGTTCGGCGAGCAGTACGTC. It codes for CASSSTGFGEQYV.

The V gene is TRBV4-1, the J gene TRBJ2-1; D is perhaps TRBD2 (6 bases). From germline, CDR1 is MGHRA and CDR2 YSYEKL. The ends were cut back, 4 bases at V and 5 bases at J, with 15 bases in the middle. CDR3 size: 15 residues. CDR3 residues: CASSLMTRSDNEQFF. The CDR3 DNA follows: TGCGCCAGCAGCCTAATGACTAGATCGGACAATGAGCAGTTCTTC.

This clonotype occurred a few times. V usage is TRBV6-2 or TRBV6-3 and J usage is TRBJ2-7; D remains unclear. The CDR3 consists of 14 residues. Looked up from germline, CDR1 is MNHEY and CDR2 is SVGEGT. Trimming cost V 2 bases and J 0 bases, with 8 bases left between them. For the CDR3, the DNA is TGTGCCAGCAGTTACGTAAGCCGCTCCTACGAGCAGTACTTC. This gives the protein CASSYVSRSYEQYF.